These 9 T cell receptor beta chains were all obtained from the same sample, sequenced in a study of blood T cell repertoires in COVID-19. Measured with immunoSEQ multiplex PCR; TCRdb has only the in-frame clones, and not every one. Among tens of thousands of clones, 70% to 80% were seen once, and the ten largest hold 7.4%. The sequenced material came from peripheral blood. The receptor source for this set is a woman aged 55-75 years with acute or convalescent COVID-19.

The rearrangement links TRBV6-5 to TRBJ2-5; the match to TRBD1 covers 8 bases. V shed 4 bases and J 4 bases; nucleotides not matched to a gene: 2. This CDR3 is built from 13 residues. Germline V gene sequence: CDR1 MNHEY, CDR2 SVGAGI. The CDR3 is CASSWGTGETQYF. In DNA, the CDR3 is TGTGCCAGCAGTTGGGGGACAGGAGAGACCCAGTACTTC.

The rearrangement joins TRBV5-6 to TRBJ2-3; possibly TRBD1 for D (5 bases). V gave up 3 bases and J gave up 5 bases, with 10 bases separating them. The CDR3 totals 13 residues. Per germline, CDR1 SGHDT and CDR2 YYEEEE. Here the CDR3 DNA reads TGTGCCAGCAGCTACCAGGGTGGAGATACGCAGTATTTT. Translation gives CASSYQGGDTQYF.

CDR3 DNA: TGTGCCACCAGATCCGGGACATCCCATGAGCAGTTCTTC. As protein: CATRSGTSHEQFF. V gene TRBV15 combines with J gene TRBJ2-1; D is possibly TRBD1 (6 bases). The CDR3 spans 13 residues. Germline CDR1 LNHNV, CDR2 YYDKDF (reference sequence). Between the trimmed V and J ends, which lost 6 bases and 8 bases, there was a span of 14 bases.

This clone was seen a few times. The chain is built from TRBV7-2 and TRBJ1-1; D is ambiguous. V dropped 2 bases and J dropped 6 bases, with 16 bases sitting between them. CDR3 size: 15 residues. Germline CDR1 is SGHTA and CDR2 is FQGNSA. The CDR3 region has the DNA TGTGCCAGCAGCTTATTTAGCGGGGTTGGCGCTGAAGCTTTCTTT. It specifies CASSLFSGVGAEAFF.

The rearrangement joins TRBV2 to TRBJ2-5, with D possibly TRBD2 on 5 matching bases. Trimming took off 1 base at V and 5 bases at J, with 17 bases between the two ends. The germline V gene has CDR1 SNHLY and CDR2 FYNNEI. This CDR3 has 16 residues. CDR3 residues: CASSEDGMGIGETQYF. CDR3 bases: TGTGCCAGCAGTGAAGACGGGATGGGCATCGGTGAGACCCAGTACTTC.

The V call is TRBV19, the J call TRBJ1-5, with D perhaps matching TRBD1 (6 bases). Germline lookup yields CDR1 LNHDA and CDR2 SQIVND (reference sequence). The CDR3 totals 13 residues. Trimming removed 3 bases from V and 5 bases from J, with 8 bases in between. The CDR3 spells CASSMDSDQPQHF. CDR3 nucleotide sequence: TGTGCCAGTAGTATGGACAGCGATCAGCCCCAGCATTTT.

This clone was observed once. This chain links TRBV30 with TRBJ2-5, with D perhaps TRBD2 (7 bases). This CDR3 contains 15 residues. Trimming cost V 7 bases and J 2 bases, with 20 bases left between them. Germline V gene data show CDR1 as GTSNPN and CDR2 as SVGIG (reference sequence). CDR3 DNA: TGTGCCTTGGGAAGGGGGGGCTCCGCACAAGAGACCCAGTACTTC. Its translation: CALGRGGSAQETQYF.

The CDR3 protein is CASTLPQGNTEAFF. The CDR3 DNA reads as TGTGCCAGCACCCTTCCACAGGGGAACACTGAAGCTTTCTTT. V is TRBV28 and J is TRBJ1-1; perhaps TRBD1 as D (6 bases). This CDR3 is 14 amino acids long. Trimming stripped 7 bases from V and 1 base from J, with 13 bases between. Germline V gene sequence: CDR1 MDHEN, CDR2 SYDVKM.

This sequence joins TRBV2 and TRBJ2-7; perhaps TRBD2 as D (6 bases). V dropped 5 bases and J dropped 5 bases, with 16 bases sitting between them. Germline lookup yields CDR1 SNHLY and CDR2 FYNNEI. The CDR3 has 14 amino acids. CDR3 amino acids: CASSSLTEGNEQYF. As DNA, the CDR3 is TGTGCCAGCAGTAGCCTAACGGAGGGGAACGAGCAGTACTTC.